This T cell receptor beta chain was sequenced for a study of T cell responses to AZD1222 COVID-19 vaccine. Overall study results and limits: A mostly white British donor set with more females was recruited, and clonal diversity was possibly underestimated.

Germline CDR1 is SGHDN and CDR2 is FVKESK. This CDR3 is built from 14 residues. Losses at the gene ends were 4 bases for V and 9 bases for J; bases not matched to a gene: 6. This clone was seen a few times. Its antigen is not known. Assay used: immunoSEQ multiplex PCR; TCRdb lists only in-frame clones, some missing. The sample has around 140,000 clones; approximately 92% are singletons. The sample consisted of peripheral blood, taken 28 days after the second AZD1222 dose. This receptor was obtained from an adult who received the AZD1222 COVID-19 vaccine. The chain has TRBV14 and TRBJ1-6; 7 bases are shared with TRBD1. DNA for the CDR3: TGTGCCAGCAGCCCCGCCAGGGGGGGTTCACCCCTCCACTTT. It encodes CASSPARGGSPLHF.